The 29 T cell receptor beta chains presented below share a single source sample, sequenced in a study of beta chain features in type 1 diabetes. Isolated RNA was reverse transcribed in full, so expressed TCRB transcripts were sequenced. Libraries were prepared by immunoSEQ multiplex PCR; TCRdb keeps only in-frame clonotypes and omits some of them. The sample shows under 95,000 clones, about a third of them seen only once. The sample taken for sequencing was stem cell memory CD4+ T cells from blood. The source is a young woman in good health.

Here the CDR3 reads CASSESRTDTQYF. The CDR3 DNA reads as TGTGCCAGCAGTGAGAGTCGCACAGATACGCAGTATTTT. The gene calls are TRBV6-1 and TRBJ2-3, with no clear D. CDR1 is MNHNS, CDR2 SASEGT, per germline. This CDR3 spans 13 amino acids. V lost 3 bases and J lost 1, with 5 bases in between.

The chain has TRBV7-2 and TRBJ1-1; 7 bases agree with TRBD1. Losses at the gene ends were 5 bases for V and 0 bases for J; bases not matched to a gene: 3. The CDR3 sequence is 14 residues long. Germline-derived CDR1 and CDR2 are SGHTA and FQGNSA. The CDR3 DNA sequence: TGTGCCAGCAGCGCGGGACAGATGAACACTGAAGCTTTCTTT. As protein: CASSAGQMNTEAFF.

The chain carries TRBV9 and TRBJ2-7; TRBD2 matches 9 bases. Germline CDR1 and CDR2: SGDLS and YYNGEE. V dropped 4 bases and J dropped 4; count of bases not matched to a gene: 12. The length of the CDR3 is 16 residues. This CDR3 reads CASSRASGAAAYEQYF. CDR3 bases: TGTGCCAGCAGCCGGGCTAGCGGGGCCGCGGCGTACGAGCAGTACTTC.

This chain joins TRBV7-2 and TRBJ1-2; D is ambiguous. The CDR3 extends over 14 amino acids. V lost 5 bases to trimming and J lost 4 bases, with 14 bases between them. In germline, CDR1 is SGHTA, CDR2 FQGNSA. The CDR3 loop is CASSPPRGVYGYTF. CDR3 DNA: TGTGCCAGCAGCCCACCCCGAGGAGTCTATGGCTACACCTTC.

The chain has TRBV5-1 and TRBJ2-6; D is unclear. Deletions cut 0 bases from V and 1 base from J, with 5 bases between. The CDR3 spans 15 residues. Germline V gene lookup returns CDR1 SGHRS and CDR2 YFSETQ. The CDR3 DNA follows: TGCGCCAGCAGCTTGGACGGTTCTGGGGCCAACGTCCTGACTTTC. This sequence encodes CASSLDGSGANVLTF.

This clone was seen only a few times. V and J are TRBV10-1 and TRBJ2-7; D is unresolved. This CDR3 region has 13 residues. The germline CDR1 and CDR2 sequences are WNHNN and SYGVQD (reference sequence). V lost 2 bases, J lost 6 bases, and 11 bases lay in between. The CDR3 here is CASSEGQITEQYF. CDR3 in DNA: TGCGCCAGCAGTGAGGGGCAGATTACCGAGCAGTACTTC.

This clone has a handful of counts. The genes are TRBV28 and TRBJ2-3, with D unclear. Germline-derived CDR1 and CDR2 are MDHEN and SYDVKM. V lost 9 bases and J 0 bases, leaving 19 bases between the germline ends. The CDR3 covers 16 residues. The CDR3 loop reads CASPPSQSGSTDTQYF. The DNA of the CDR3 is TGTGCCAGTCCGCCTTCCCAAAGTGGCAGCACAGATACGCAGTATTTT.

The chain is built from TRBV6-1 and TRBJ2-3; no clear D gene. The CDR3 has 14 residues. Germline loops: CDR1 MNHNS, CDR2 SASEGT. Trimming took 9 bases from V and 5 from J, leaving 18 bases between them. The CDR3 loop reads CASTLGSTGDTQYF. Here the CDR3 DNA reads TGTGCCAGTACCCTGGGCAGCACTGGAGATACGCAGTATTTT.

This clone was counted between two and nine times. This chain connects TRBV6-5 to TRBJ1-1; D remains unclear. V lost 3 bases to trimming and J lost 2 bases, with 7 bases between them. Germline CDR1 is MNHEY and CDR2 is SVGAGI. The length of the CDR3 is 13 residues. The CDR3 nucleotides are TGTGCCAGCAGTTATGCAGAAAACACTGAAGCTTTCTTT. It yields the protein CASSYAENTEAFF.

Here the CDR3 reads CASSPNPTGSTEAFF. The CDR3 bases are TGTGCCAGCAGCCCTAACCCGACAGGGTCCACTGAAGCTTTCTTT. The rearrangement uses TRBV7-9 and TRBJ1-1, with TRBD1 matching over 7 bases. Germline loops: CDR1 SEHNR, CDR2 FQNEAQ (reference sequence). V was pared by 5 bases and J by 4 bases, with 10 bases of the junction left unmatched. The CDR3 contains 15 residues. Combining the CDR3 with reference TRBV7-9 and TRBJ1-1 gives the whole variable domain DTGVSQNPRHKITKRGQNVTFRCDPISEHNRLYWYRQTLGQGPEFLTYFQNEAQLEKSRLLSDRFSAERPKGSFSTLEIQRTEQGDSAMYLCASSPNPTGSTEAFFGQGTRLTVV.

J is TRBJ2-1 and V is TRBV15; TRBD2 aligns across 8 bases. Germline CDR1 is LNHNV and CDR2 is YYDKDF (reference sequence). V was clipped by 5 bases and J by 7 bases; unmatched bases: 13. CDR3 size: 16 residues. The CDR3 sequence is CATSRPRGGTRNEQFF. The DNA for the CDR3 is TGTGCCACCAGCCGTCCACGGGGCGGGACTAGAAATGAGCAGTTCTTC.

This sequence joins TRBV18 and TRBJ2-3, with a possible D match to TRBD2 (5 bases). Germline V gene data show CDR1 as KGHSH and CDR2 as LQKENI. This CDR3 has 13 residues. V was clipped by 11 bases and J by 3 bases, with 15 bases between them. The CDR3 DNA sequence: TGTGCCTCAGTGTCAAGGGAGACAGATACGCAGTATTTT. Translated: CASVSRETDTQYF.

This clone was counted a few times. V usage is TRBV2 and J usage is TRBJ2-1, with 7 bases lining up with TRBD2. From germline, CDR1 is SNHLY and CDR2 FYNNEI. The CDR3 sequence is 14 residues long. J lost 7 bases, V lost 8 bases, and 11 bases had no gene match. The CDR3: CASFFRLASNEQFF. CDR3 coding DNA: TGTGCCAGCTTCTTCCGACTAGCCTCTAATGAGCAGTTCTTC.

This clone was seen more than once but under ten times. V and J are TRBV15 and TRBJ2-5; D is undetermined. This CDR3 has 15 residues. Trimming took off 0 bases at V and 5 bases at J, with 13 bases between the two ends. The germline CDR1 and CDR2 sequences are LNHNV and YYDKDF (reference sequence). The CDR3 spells CATSRDQAAGETQYF. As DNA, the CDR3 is TGTGCCACCAGCAGAGATCAGGCCGCCGGCGAGACCCAGTACTTC.

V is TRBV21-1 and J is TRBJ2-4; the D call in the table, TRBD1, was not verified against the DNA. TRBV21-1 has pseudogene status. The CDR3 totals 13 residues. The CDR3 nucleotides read TGTGCCAGTCTCTTTCCTTCGACAGGGCTTCCGTACTTC. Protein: CASLFPSTGLPYF.

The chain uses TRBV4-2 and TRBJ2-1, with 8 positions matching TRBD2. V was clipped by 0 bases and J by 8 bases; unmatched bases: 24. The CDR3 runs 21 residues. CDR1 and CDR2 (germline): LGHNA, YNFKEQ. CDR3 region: CASSQECLFLSGVVVCDEQFF. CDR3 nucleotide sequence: TGTGCCAGCAGCCAAGAATGCTTGTTTCTTAGCGGGGTAGTGGTCTGCGATGAGCAGTTCTTC.

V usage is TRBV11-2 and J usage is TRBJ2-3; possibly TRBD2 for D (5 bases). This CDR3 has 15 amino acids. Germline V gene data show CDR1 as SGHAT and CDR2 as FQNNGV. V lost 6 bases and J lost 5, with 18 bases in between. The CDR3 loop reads CASRGPRIGRDTQYF. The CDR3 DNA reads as TGTGCCAGCAGAGGCCCGCGGATAGGGAGAGATACGCAGTATTTT. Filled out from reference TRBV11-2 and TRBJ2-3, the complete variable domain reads EAGVAQSPRYKIIEKRQSVAFWCNPISGHATLYWYQQILGQGPKLLIQFQNNGVVDDSQLPKDRFSAERLKGVDSTLKIQPAKLEDSAVYLCASRGPRIGRDTQYFGPGTRLTVL.

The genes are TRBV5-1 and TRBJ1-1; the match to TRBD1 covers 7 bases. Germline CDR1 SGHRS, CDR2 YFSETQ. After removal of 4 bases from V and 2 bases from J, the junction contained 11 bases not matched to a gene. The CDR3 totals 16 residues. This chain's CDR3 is CASSPRQGGGNTEAFF. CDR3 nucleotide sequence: TGCGCCAGCAGCCCCCGACAGGGAGGAGGAAACACTGAAGCTTTCTTT.

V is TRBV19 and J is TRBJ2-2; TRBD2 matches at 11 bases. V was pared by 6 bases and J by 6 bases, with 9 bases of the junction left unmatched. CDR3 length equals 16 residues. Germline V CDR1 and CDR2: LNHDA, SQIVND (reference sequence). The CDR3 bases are TGTGCCAGTAGGACTACTAGCGGGAGTAACGCCGGGGAGCTGTTTTTT. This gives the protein CASRTTSGSNAGELFF.

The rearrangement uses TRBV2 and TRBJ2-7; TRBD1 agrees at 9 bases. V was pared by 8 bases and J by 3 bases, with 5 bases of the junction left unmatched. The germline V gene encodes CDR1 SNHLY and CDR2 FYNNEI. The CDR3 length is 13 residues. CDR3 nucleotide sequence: TGTGCCAGCGCGCCGACAGGGGGCTACGAGCAGTACTTC. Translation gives CASAPTGGYEQYF.

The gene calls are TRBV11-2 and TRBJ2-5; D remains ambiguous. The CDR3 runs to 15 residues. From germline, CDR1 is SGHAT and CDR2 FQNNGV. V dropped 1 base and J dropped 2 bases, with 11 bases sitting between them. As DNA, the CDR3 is TGTGCCAGCAGCTTAGGAGCAGGCGCGCAAGAGACCCAGTACTTC. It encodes CASSLGAGAQETQYF.

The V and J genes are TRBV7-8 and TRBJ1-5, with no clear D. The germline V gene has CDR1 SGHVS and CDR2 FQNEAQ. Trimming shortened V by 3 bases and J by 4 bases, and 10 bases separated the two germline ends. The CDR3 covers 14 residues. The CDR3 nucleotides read TGTGCCAGCAGCTTTTTCGCGCGGAATCAGCCCCAGCATTTT. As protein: CASSFFARNQPQHF.

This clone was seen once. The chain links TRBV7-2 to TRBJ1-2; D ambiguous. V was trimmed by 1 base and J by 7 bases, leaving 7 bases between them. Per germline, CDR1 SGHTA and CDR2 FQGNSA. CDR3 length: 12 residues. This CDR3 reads CASSLELRGYTF. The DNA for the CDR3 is TGTGCCAGCAGCTTAGAACTTCGTGGCTACACCTTC.

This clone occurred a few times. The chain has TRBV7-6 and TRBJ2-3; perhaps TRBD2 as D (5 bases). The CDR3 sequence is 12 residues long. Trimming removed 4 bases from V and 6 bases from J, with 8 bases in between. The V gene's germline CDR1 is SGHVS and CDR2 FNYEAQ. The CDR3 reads CASSSTGDTQYF. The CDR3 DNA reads TGTGCCAGCAGCTCGACGGGGGATACGCAGTATTTT.

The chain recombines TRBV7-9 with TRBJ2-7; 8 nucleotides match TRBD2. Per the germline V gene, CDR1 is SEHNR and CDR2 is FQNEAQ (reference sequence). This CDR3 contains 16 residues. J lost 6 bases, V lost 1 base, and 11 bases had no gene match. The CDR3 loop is CASSLVGLGRIGEQYF. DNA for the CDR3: TGTGCCAGCAGCTTAGTGGGACTAGGTAGGATCGGCGAGCAGTACTTC.

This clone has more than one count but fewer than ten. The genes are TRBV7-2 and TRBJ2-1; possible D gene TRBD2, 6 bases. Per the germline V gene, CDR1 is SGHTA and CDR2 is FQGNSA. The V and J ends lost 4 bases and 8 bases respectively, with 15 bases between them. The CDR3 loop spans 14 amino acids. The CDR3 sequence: CASSSVSGRYEQFF. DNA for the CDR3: TGTGCCAGCAGCTCGGTTAGCGGTAGATATGAGCAGTTCTTC. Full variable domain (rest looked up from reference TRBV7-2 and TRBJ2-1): GAGVSQSPSNKVTEKGKDVELRCDPISGHTALYWYRQSLGQGLEFLIYFQGNSAPDKSGLPSDRFSAERTGGSVSTLTIQRTQQEDSAVYLCASSSVSGRYEQFFGPGTRLTVL.

CDR3: CASSLGLADSTEAFF. CDR3 bases: TGCGCCAGCAGCTTGGGACTCGCCGACAGCACTGAAGCTTTCTTT. V is TRBV5-1 and J is TRBJ1-1; a possible D gene is TRBD1 (5 bases). This CDR3 is 15 amino acids long. Between the trimmed V and J ends, which lost 0 bases and 4 bases, there was a span of 13 bases. Germline assignment: CDR1 SGHRS and CDR2 YFSETQ. The whole variable domain, remainder taken from reference TRBV5-1 and TRBJ1-1, is KAGVTQTPRYLIKTRGQQVTLSCSPISGHRSVSWYQQTPGQGLQFLFEYFSETQRNKGNFPGRFSGRQFSNSRSEMNVSTLELGDSALYLCASSLGLADSTEAFFGQGTRLTVV.

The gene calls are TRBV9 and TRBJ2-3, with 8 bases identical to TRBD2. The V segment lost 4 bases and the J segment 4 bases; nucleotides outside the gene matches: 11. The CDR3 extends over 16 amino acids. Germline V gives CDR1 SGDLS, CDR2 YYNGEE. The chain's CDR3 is CASSPRGSGVADTQYF. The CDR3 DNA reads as TGTGCCAGCAGCCCCCGAGGTAGCGGGGTCGCAGATACGCAGTATTTT.

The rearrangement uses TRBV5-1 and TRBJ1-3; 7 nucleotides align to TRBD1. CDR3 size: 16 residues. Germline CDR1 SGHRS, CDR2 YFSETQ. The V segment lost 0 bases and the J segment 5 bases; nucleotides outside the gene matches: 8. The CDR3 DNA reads TGCGCCAGCAGCTTGGGTTCGACAGGGACAAGAAACACCATATATTTT. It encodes CASSLGSTGTRNTIYF.